This T cell receptor beta chain was observed in a study of PD-1 blockade in classical Hodgkin lymphoma (dated by TCRdb to the early 2020s). Describing the broader study: Nivolumab dosing was 3 mg/kg intravenously every 2 weeks, continuing until either disease progression or unacceptable toxicity. To define a peripheral blood immune signature of response to PD-1 blockade in classical Hodgkin lymphoma, the study combined TCR beta sequencing with CyTOF.

Relative to germline, V is 4 bases shorter and J is 0 bases shorter, with 7 bases between their ends. Spanning cysteine to phenylalanine, the CDR3 consists of 14 amino acids. Just CDR3 DNA is preserved here, 42 bases in frame from base 1. According to the germline V gene, CDR1 reads SQVTM and CDR2 reads ANQGSEA. On this clone itself: Its antigen remains undetermined. No base-level quality is on record; no much larger clone is a single base apart.

Genomic DNA was isolated using the Qiagen DNeasy kit from unsorted PBMCs as well as from negatively selected CD4+ and CD8+ fractions. Amplification of TCR beta CDR3 regions was done by immunoSEQ multiplex PCR with primers that anneal to V and J segments. A synthetic immune receptor repertoire was used to minimize amplification bias, and remaining bias was computationally removed after sequencing. The published analysis was carried out like this. Custom Python scripts were used to quantify repertoire diversity as the Shannon entropy index. Unsorted, CD4+ and CD8+ repertoires were analyzed separately, except for combined analyses in which CD4+ and CD8+ sequences were merged in silico. Clonal expansion was defined as a frequency increase of at least 2-fold after treatment compared with C1D1, and clones undetected at baseline were assigned a pseudocount of 0.5. Singleton clones were defined as clones with 0 or 1 copy at C1D1, and non-singleton clones were defined as clones with 2 or more copies. Clones expanded in unsorted samples were assigned a CD4+, CD8+ or unknown annotation through matching of protein sequences in sorted samples from the same patient. Diversity changes from C1D1 to C4D1 were tested in paired samples using Wilcoxon tests. TCRdb holds this immuneACCESS table with in-frame rearrangements only. Some clones are missing; in checked studies, unresolved V genes explain under half, and the rest has no known cause. V, J and clone size were drawn from that table, and D and trimming were deduced from the DNA. The sample yields over 35,000 clones; 75% to 85% were counted once. The ten largest account for roughly 11% of the sample.

The paper as a whole reports these results and caveats: Among trial patients, those achieving complete response had baseline diversity similar to that of newly diagnosed patients, while diversity was significantly lower in partial responders and progressors. Lower diversity was observed in patients in whom nivolumab was started less than 1 year after ASCT, and these patients were excluded from later analyses so that confounding by immune reconstitution would be avoided. By C4D1, a significant rise was seen in CD4+ TCR diversity but not in CD8+ TCR diversity (p=0.0027 vs p=0.16), and the rise was most apparent among complete responders (p=0.02). Baseline TCR diversity was reported to be lower in newly diagnosed patients than in healthy donors and to be lower still in relapsed/refractory patients. Only a single clinical trial cohort was studied, and what caused the repertoire differences, possibly disease activity or prior therapy, remained undefined.

This sample's time point label indicates: cycle 1 day 1 (C1D1), immediately before nivolumab initiation. All trial patients had relapsed after autologous stem cell transplantation, with cohorts A, B and C differing in prior brentuximab vedotin exposure. A total of approximately 51 patients with relapsed/refractory classical Hodgkin lymphoma made up the trial cohort, and each patient's best overall response was complete response, partial response or progressive disease. In the multi-cohort phase II CheckMate 205 trial, trial patients received single-agent nivolumab. An independent review committee assessed best overall response using the 2007 International Working Group response criteria. Trial PBMCs were collected immediately before nivolumab initiation (C1D1) and during therapy at cycle 2 day 1 and cycle 4 day 1. Peripheral blood was collected in 8 mL Vacutainer Cell Preparation Tubes, from which PBMCs were isolated by centrifugation and then cryopreserved.

Recombination joined TRBV29-1 with TRBJ2-6; the D region possibly corresponds to TRBD1 (5 bases align). The input for sequencing was peripheral blood mononuclear cells (PBMCs), taken at baseline. This clonotype originated in a human donor with classical Hodgkin lymphoma. The DNA reads as follows: TGCAGCGTTGGGGGCGGCTCTGGGGCCAACGTCCTGACTTTC. The encoded protein is CSVGGGSGANVLTF.